This T cell receptor (beta chain) emerged from a study of T-cell reconstitution after alpha-beta-depleted transplantation in children listed by TCRdb under 2016. At the level of the whole study: T-cell immune reconstitution after TCRalphabeta/CD19-depleted allogeneic hematopoietic cell transplantation in children was quantitatively tracked in the study by means of TCR repertoire profiling. Overall study outcomes, separate from this receptor: The apparently early recovery of alphabetaT-cell counts about two months after transplant reportedly depended on only several hundred rapidly expanded clones that came from non-depleted graft cells. The frequencies of hyperexpanded clones fell over the following months, and after one year, T-cell counts and TCRbeta diversity were mostly attributed to newly produced T cells. In some patients, the high TCRbeta diversity seen at day 60 was put down to recipient T cells and intrathymic progenitors that had survived conditioning.

CDR1 is given as SEHNR and CDR2 as FQNEAQ, both from the germline V gene (reference sequence). CDR3 length: 14 amino acids, cysteine to phenylalanine. Only the CDR3 DNA is retained, 42 bases long and in frame from the first base. Trimming removed 5 bases from V and 4 bases from J; the gene matches leave 6 bases unexplained. The table lists this clonotype with a few counts. The target of this receptor is not known. Base quality data are lacking; no much larger clone is found one base away. Per the publication, the treatment or condition label means: allogeneic hematopoietic cell transplantation with graft depleted of TCRalphabeta T cells and CD19 B cells. The transplant recipients were children given TCRalphabeta/CD19-depleted allogeneic hematopoietic cell grafts. Library generation was performed with PCR. The sequencer was an Illumina HiSeq 2500. TCR library preparation used molecular barcoding, with unique molecular identifiers applied to normalize quantification of the TCRbeta repertoire. TCRdb's own reprocessing of the public reads used fastp at Q25 and MiXCR and kept productive beta chains. Entries that share a CDR3 protein sequence are merged under the most common genes and DNA. The sample data list over 450,000 distinct CDR3 sequences, and roughly a tenth of these were observed just once. The ten top clones hold roughly 2.1% of the sample.

This sequence was found in a child aged 2-15 years with inherited bone marrow failure, due to receive a stem cell transplant. The starting material was PBMCs, obtained before TCRalphabeta/CD19-depleted stem cell transplant. The rearrangement combines TRBV7-9 with TRBJ1-2, with 8 bases in between that match TRBD1. The CDR3 loop reads CASSLGQGGYGYTF. The nucleotides read TGTGCCAGCAGCCTAGGACAGGGAGGCTATGGCTACACCTTC.